These 11 T cell receptor beta chains were all obtained from the same sample, sequenced in a study of blood T cell repertoires in COVID-19. Using immunoSEQ multiplex PCR, the repertoire was profiled, and TCRdb retains in-frame clones only, with some absent. Of around 41,000 clones in the sample, approximately 82% are singletons; the top ten hold roughly 48%. The sequenced sample consisted of peripheral blood. The receptors stem from a woman aged 80 or over with acute or convalescent COVID-19.

The chain carries TRBV6-6 and TRBJ1-1; 11 bases map to TRBD1. CDR3 size: 14 residues. With 8 bases clipped from V and 3 bases from J, the junction kept 5 bases outside the gene matches. CDR1 is MNHNY, CDR2 SVGAGI, per germline (reference sequence). As DNA, the CDR3 is TGTGCCAGCTTCTGGACAGGGGGCGACACTGAAGCTTTCTTT. Protein: CASFWTGGDTEAFF.

The chain uses TRBV30 and TRBJ2-1, with 7 bases lining up with TRBD1. Losses at the gene ends were 0 bases for V and 7 bases for J; bases not matched to a gene: 6. The CDR3 spans 14 residues. Germline lookup yields CDR1 GTSNPN and CDR2 SVGIG (reference sequence). CDR3 region: CAWSVQTGDNEQFF. As DNA, the CDR3 is TGTGCCTGGAGTGTCCAAACAGGGGATAATGAGCAGTTCTTC. Drawing the rest from reference TRBV30 and TRBJ2-1, the complete variable domain is SQTIHQWPATLVQPVGSPLSLECTVEGTSNPNLYWYRQAAGRGLQLLFYSVGIGQISSEVPQNLSASRPQDRQFILSSKKLLLSDSGFYLCAWSVQTGDNEQFFGPGTRLTVL.

The chain is built from TRBV28 and TRBJ1-2; 8 bases are a match to TRBD1. CDR3 length equals 14 residues. Germline CDR1 and CDR2: MDHEN and SYDVKM. V gave up 5 bases and J gave up 4 bases; unmatched junction bases: 6. Here the CDR3 reads CASSATGEGYGYTF. CDR3 nucleotides: TGTGCCAGCAGTGCGACAGGGGAAGGCTATGGCTACACCTTC.

CDR3 sequence reads: CASSPPGTEGQFF. CDR3 DNA sequence: TGTGCCAGCTCACCGCCAGGGACAGAGGGGCAGTTCTTC. The chain uses TRBV18 and TRBJ2-1; 7 nucleotides line up with TRBD1. CDR3 length: 13 amino acids. The V segment lost 3 bases and the J segment 12 bases; nucleotides outside the gene matches: 8. The germline gives CDR1 KGHSH, CDR2 LQKENI.

V is TRBV6-6 and J is TRBJ1-5, with 8 positions matching TRBD1. This CDR3 region has 14 residues. The V gene's germline CDR1 is MNHNY and CDR2 SVGAGI (reference sequence). Trimming took 6 bases from V and 8 from J; bases not matched to a gene: 9. CDR3 nucleotides: TGTGCCAGCAGACTAACAGGGGGGGAGAAGCCCCAGCATTTT. The encoded protein is CASRLTGGEKPQHF.

This clone was observed a single time. In nucleotides, the CDR3 is TGTGCCAGCACCTGGACGGACTCAACTAATGAAAAACTGTTTTTT. It specifies CASTWTDSTNEKLFF. This sequence joins TRBV2 and TRBJ1-4; no clear D. Germline loops: CDR1 SNHLY, CDR2 FYNNEI. This CDR3 has 15 amino acids. The germline V and J ends were trimmed by 7 bases and 0 bases, with 12 bases remaining between them.

This chain joins TRBV30 and TRBJ1-3; 8 bases fit TRBD1. V lost 5 bases and J lost 1; bases outside the gene matches: 7. Per the germline V gene, CDR1 is GTSNPN and CDR2 is SVGIG (reference sequence). The CDR3 is 15 residues long. The DNA for the CDR3 is TGTGCCTGGGGGTCCGGGACAGGATCTGGAAACACCATATATTTT. It codes for CAWGSGTGSGNTIYF.

This chain uses TRBV30 with TRBJ1-2, with 12 bases lining up with TRBD1. This CDR3 has 15 amino acids. Germline-derived CDR1 and CDR2 are GTSNPN and SVGIG (reference sequence). With V trimmed by 3 bases and J by 5 bases, 7 bases remained unmatched. CDR3 in DNA: TGTGCCTGGAGCGCCGGGACAGGGGGCGCGTATGGCTACACCTTC. Translating it yields CAWSAGTGGAYGYTF.

This clone came up a few times. The chain recombines TRBV7-8 with TRBJ1-5; D is possibly TRBD1 (5 bases). CDR1 SGHVS and CDR2 FQNEAQ come from the germline V gene. V lost 5 bases and J lost 5, with 25 bases in between. This CDR3 spans 18 amino acids. The CDR3 DNA reads as TGTGCCAGCAGCACACCAAGAGACAGCACCGGTGGGCATCAGCCCCAGCATTTT. This encodes CASSTPRDSTGGHQPQHF. The complete variable domain, with remaining parts taken from reference TRBV7-8 and TRBJ1-5, reads GAGVSQSPRYKVAKRGQDVALRCDPISGHVSLFWYQQALGQGPEFLTYFQNEAQLDKSGLPSDRFFAERPEGSVSTLKIQRTQQEDSAVYLCASSTPRDSTGGHQPQHFGDGTRLSIL.

V gene TRBV7-8 combines with J gene TRBJ1-5; no firm D call. Trimming took 1 base from V and 3 from J, leaving 10 bases between them. Germline CDR1 SGHVS, CDR2 FQNEAQ. The CDR3 has 15 residues. The CDR3 DNA reads as TGTGCCAGCAGCTTAGACGCGACACTCAATCAGCCCCAGCATTTT. Its translation: CASSLDATLNQPQHF.

This chain joins TRBV19 and TRBJ2-1; tentative D call: TRBD2 (6 bases). Trimming removed 10 bases from V and 5 bases from J, with 12 bases in between. CDR3 length: 12 residues. Germline CDR1 LNHDA, CDR2 SQIVND (reference sequence). The CDR3 region is CATRDFHNEQFF. The CDR3 DNA follows: TGTGCCACCCGGGACTTCCACAATGAGCAGTTCTTC. The full variable domain, rest sourced from reference TRBV19 and TRBJ2-1, is DGGITQSPKYLFRKEGQNVTLSCEQNLNHDAMYWYRQDPGQGLRLIYYSQIVNDFQKGDIAEGYSVSREKKESFPLTVTSAQKNPTAFYLCATRDFHNEQFFGPGTRLTVL.